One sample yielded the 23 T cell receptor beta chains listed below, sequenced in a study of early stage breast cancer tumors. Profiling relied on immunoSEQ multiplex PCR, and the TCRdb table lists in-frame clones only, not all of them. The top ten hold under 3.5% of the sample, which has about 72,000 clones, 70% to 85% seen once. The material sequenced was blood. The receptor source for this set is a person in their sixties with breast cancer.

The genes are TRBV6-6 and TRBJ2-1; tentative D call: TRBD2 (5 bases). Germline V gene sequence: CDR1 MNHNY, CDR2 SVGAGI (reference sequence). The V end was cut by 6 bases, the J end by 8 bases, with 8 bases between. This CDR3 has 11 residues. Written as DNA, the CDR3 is TGTGCCAGCAGGGCCGGGGATGAGCAGTTCTTC. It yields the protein CASRAGDEQFF.

The CDR3 DNA is TGTGCCAGCAGAGATAGTACAGGGGGATACGAGCAGTACTTC. Translating it yields CASRDSTGGYEQYF. J is TRBJ2-7 and V is TRBV5-5; TRBD1 aligns across 8 bases. The CDR3 totals 14 residues. Germline-derived CDR1 and CDR2 are SGHKS and YYEKEE (reference sequence). V shed 5 bases, J shed 4 bases, and the junction held 8 bases outside the gene matches.

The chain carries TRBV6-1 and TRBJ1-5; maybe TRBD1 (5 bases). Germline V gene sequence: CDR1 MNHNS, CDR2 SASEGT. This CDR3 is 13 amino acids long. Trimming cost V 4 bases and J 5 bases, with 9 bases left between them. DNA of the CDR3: TGTGCCAGCAGTGCAAGAGGGGATCAGCCCCAGCATTTT. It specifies CASSARGDQPQHF.

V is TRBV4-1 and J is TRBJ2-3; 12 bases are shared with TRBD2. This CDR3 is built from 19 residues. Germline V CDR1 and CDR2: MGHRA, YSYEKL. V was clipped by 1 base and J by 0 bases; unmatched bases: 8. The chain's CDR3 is CASSQVLAGGKSSTDTQYF. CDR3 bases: TGCGCCAGCAGCCAAGTCCTAGCGGGAGGGAAAAGTAGCACAGATACGCAGTATTTT.

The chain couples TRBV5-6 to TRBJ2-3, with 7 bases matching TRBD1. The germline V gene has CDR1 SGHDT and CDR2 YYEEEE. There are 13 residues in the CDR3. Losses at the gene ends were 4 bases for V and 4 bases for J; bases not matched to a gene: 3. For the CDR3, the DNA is TGTGCCAGCAGCGGGGACAGCCCAGATACGCAGTATTTT. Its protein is CASSGDSPDTQYF.

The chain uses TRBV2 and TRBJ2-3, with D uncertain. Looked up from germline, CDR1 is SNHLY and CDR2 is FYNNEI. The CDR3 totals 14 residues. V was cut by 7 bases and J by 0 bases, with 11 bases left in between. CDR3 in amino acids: CASNLAASTDTQYF. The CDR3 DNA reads TGTGCCAGCAACCTCGCGGCTAGCACAGATACGCAGTATTTT.

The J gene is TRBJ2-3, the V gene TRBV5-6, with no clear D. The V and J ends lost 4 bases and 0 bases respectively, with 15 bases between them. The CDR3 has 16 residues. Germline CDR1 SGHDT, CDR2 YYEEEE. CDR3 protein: CASSDPVKTSTDTQYF. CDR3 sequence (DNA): TGTGCCAGCAGCGATCCCGTCAAGACAAGCACAGATACGCAGTATTTT.

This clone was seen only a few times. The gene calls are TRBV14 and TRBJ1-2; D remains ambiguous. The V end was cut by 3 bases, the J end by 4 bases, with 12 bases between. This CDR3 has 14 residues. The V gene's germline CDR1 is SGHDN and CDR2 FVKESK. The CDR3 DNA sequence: TGTGCCAGCAGCCAGTGGTCGGATGTCTATGGCTACACCTTC. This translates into CASSQWSDVYGYTF. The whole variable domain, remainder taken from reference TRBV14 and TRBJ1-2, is EAGVTQFPSHSVIEKGQTVTLRCDPISGHDNLYWYRRVMGKEIKFLLHFVKESKQDESGMPNNRFLAERTGGTYSTLKVQPAELEDSGVYFCASSQWSDVYGYTFGSGTRLTVV.

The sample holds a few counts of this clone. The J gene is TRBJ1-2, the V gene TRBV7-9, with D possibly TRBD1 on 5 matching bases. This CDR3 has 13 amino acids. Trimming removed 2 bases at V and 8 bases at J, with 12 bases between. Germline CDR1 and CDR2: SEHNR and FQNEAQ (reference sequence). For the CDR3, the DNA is TGTGCCAGCAGCTTATTTCAGGGCGGAGGCTACACCTTC. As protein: CASSLFQGGGYTF.

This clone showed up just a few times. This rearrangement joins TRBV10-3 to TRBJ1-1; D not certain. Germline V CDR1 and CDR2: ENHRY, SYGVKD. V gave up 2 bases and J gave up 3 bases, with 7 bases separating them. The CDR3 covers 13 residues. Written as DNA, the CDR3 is TGTGCCATCAGTGAGACGGGAGACACTGAAGCTTTCTTT. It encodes CAISETGDTEAFF.

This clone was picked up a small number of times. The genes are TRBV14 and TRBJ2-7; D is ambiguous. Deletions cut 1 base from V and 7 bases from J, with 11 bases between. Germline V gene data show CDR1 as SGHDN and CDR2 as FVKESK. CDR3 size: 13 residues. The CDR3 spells CASSQGRVGEQYF. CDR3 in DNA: TGTGCCAGCAGCCAAGGAAGGGTGGGAGAGCAGTACTTC. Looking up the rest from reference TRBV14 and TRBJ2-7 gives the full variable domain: EAGVTQFPSHSVIEKGQTVTLRCDPISGHDNLYWYRRVMGKEIKFLLHFVKESKQDESGMPNNRFLAERTGGTYSTLKVQPAELEDSGVYFCASSQGRVGEQYFGPGTRLTVT.

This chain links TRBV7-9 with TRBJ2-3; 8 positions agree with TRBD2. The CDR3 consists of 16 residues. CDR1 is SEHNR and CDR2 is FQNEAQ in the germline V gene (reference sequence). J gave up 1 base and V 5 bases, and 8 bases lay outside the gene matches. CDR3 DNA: TGTGCCAGCAGCGTACGGGGGGGCCGAGGCACAGATACGCAGTATTTT. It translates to CASSVRGGRGTDTQYF.

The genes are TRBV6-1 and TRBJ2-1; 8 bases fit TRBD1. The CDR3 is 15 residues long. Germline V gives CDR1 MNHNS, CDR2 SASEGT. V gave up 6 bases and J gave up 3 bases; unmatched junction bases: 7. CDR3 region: CASRRQGRNYNEQFF. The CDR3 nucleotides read TGTGCCAGCAGGAGACAGGGGAGGAACTACAATGAGCAGTTCTTC.

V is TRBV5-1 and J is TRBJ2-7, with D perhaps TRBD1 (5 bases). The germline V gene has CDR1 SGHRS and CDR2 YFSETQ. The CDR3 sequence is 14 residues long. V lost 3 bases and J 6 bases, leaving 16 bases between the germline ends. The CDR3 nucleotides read TGCGCCAGCAGCTCACAGGATTTCTTGGGCGAGCAGTACTTC. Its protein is CASSSQDFLGEQYF. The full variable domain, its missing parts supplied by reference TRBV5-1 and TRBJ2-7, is KAGVTQTPRYLIKTRGQQVTLSCSPISGHRSVSWYQQTPGQGLQFLFEYFSETQRNKGNFPGRFSGRQFSNSRSEMNVSTLELGDSALYLCASSSQDFLGEQYFGPGTRLTVT.

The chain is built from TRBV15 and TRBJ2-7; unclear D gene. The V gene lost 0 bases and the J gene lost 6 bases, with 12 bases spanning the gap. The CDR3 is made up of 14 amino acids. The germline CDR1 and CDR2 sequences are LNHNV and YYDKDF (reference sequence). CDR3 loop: CATSRDLGTLEQYF. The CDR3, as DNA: TGTGCCACCAGCAGAGATCTCGGCACCCTCGAGCAGTACTTC.

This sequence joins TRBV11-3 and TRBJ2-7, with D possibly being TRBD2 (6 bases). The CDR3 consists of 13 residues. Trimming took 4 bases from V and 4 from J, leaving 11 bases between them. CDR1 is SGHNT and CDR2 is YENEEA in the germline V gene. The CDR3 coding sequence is TGTGCCAGCAGCTCGGGGGTCTTATACGAGCAGTACTTC. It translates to CASSSGVLYEQYF.

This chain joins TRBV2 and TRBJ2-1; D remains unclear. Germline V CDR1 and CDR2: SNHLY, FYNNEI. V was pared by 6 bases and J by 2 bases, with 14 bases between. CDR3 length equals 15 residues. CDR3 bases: TGTGCCAGCAGGGCCGGGCGTGGGACCTACAATGAGCAGTTCTTC. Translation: CASRAGRGTYNEQFF.

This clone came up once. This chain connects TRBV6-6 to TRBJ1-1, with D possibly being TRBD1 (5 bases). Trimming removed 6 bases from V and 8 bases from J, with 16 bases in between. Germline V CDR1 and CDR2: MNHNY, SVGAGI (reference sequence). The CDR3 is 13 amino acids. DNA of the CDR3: TGTGCCAGCAGGGCCGGGACCTCGTTCGAAGCTTTCTTT. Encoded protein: CASRAGTSFEAFF.

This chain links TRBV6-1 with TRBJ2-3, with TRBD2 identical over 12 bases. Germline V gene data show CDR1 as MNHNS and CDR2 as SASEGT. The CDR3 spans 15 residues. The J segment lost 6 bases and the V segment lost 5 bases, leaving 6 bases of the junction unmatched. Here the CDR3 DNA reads TGTGCCAGCAGTTTCACTAGCGGGGGGAGGGATACGCAGTATTTT. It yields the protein CASSFTSGGRDTQYF.

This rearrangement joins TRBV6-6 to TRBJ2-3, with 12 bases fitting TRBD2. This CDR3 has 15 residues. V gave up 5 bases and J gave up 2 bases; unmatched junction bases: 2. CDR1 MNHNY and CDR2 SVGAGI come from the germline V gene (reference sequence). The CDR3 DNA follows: TGTGCCAGCAGTCTAGCGGGAGGGTACACAGATACGCAGTATTTT. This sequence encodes CASSLAGGYTDTQYF.

CDR3 loop: CSVTGRALTDTQYF. CDR3 nucleotide sequence: TGCAGCGTTACCGGGCGGGCCCTCACAGATACGCAGTATTTT. This rearrangement joins TRBV29-1 to TRBJ2-3, with D possibly TRBD2 on 5 matching bases. Per the germline V gene, CDR1 is SQVTM and CDR2 is ANQGSEA. The CDR3 runs 14 residues. Between the trimmed V and J ends, which lost 5 bases and 2 bases, there was a span of 14 bases.

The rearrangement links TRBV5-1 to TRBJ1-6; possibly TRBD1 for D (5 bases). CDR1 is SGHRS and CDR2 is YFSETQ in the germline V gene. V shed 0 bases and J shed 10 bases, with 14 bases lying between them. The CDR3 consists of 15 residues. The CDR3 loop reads CASSLAWGGGSPLHF. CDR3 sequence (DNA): TGCGCCAGCAGCTTGGCGTGGGGCGGCGGGTCACCCCTCCACTTT.

The CDR3 reads CASSRQLITDTQYF. As DNA, the CDR3 is TGCGCCAGCAGCCGACAGTTAATCACAGATACGCAGTATTTT. This chain links TRBV4-1 with TRBJ2-3; TRBD1 might be the D (5 bases). Trimming pared 4 bases from V and 2 bases from J, leaving 10 bases between. This CDR3 has 14 amino acids. Germline V gene data show CDR1 as MGHRA and CDR2 as YSYEKL.